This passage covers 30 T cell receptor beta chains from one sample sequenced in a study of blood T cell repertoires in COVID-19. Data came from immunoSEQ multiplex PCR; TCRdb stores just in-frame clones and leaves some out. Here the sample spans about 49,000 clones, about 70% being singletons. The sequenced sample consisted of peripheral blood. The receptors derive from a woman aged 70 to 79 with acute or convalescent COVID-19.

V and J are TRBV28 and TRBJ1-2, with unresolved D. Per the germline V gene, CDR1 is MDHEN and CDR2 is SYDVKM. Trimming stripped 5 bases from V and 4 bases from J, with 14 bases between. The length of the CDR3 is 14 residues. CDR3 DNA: TGTGCCAGCAGTCAAGGGAGGCGGACCTATGGCTACACCTTC. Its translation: CASSQGRRTYGYTF.

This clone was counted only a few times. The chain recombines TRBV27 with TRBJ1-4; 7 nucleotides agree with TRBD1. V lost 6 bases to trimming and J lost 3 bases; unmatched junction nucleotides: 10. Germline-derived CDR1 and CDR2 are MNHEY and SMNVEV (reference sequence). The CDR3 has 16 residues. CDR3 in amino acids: CASRKTGVLANEKLFF. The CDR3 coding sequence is TGTGCCAGCAGGAAAACAGGGGTATTGGCTAATGAAAAACTGTTTTTT.

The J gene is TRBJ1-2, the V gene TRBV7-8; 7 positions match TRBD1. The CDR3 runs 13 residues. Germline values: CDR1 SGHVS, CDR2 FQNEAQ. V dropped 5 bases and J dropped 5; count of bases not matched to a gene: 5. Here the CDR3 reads CASSGGQTYGYTF. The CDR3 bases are TGTGCCAGCAGCGGGGGACAGACGTATGGCTACACCTTC. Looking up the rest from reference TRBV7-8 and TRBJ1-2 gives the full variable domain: GAGVSQSPRYKVAKRGQDVALRCDPISGHVSLFWYQQALGQGPEFLTYFQNEAQLDKSGLPSDRFFAERPEGSVSTLKIQRTQQEDSAVYLCASSGGQTYGYTFGSGTRLTVV.

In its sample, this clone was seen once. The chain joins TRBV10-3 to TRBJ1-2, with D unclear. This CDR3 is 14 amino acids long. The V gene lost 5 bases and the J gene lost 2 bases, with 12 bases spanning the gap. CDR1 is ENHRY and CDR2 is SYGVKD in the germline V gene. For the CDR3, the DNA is TGTGCCATCAGTAACGAACAGAAGAACTATGGCTACACCTTC. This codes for CAISNEQKNYGYTF.

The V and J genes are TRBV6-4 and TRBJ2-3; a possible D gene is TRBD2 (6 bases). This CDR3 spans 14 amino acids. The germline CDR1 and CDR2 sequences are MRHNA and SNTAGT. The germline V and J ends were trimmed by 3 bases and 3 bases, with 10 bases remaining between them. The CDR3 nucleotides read TGTGCCAGCAGTGAATTAGCGGAAACAGATACGCAGTATTTT. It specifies CASSELAETDTQYF.

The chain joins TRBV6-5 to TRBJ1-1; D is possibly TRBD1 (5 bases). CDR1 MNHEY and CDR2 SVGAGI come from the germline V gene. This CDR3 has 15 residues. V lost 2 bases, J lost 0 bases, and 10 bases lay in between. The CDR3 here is CASSYNGGMNTEAFF. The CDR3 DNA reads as TGTGCCAGCAGTTACAACGGGGGGATGAACACTGAAGCTTTCTTT.

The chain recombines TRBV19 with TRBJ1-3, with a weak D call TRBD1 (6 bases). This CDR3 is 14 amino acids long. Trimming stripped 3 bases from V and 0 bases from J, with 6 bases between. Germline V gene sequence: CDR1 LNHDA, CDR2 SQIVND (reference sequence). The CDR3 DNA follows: TGTGCCAGTAGTATGGACAGCTCTGGAAACACCATATATTTT. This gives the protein CASSMDSSGNTIYF. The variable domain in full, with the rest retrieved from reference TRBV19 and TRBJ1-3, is DGGITQSPKYLFRKEGQNVTLSCEQNLNHDAMYWYRQDPGQGLRLIYYSQIVNDFQKGDIAEGYSVSREKKESFPLTVTSAQKNPTAFYLCASSMDSSGNTIYFGEGSWLTVV.

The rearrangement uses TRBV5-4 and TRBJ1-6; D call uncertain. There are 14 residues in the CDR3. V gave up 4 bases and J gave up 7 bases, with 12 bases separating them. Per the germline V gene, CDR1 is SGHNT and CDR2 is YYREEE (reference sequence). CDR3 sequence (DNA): TGTGCCAGCAGCAGCGACGGTGGGAATTCACCCCTCCACTTT. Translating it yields CASSSDGGNSPLHF. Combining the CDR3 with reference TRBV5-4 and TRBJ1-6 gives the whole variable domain ETGVTQSPTHLIKTRGQQVTLRCSSQSGHNTVSWYQQALGQGPQFIFQYYREEENGRGNFPPRFSGLQFPNYSSELNVNALELDDSALYLCASSSDGGNSPLHFGNGTRLTVT.

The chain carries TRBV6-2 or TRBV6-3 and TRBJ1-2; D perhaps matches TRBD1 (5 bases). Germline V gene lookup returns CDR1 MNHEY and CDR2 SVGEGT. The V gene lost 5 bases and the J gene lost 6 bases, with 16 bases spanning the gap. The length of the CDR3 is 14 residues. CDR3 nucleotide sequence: TGTGCCAGCAGTGCTCATCGGGGGAGCGATGGCTACACCTTC. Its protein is CASSAHRGSDGYTF.

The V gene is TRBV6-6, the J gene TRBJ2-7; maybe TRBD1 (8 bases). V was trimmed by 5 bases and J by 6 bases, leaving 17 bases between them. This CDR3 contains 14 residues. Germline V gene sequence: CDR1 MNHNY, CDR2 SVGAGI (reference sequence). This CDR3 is CASSNRGGMGEQYF. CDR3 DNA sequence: TGTGCCAGCAGTAACAGGGGGGGTATGGGCGAGCAGTACTTC.

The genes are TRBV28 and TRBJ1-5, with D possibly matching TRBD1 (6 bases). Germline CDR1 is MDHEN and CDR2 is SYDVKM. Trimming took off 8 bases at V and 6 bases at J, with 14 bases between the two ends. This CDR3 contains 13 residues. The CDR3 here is CASQIQGSQPQHF. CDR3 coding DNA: TGTGCCAGCCAAATACAGGGAAGTCAGCCCCAGCATTTT.

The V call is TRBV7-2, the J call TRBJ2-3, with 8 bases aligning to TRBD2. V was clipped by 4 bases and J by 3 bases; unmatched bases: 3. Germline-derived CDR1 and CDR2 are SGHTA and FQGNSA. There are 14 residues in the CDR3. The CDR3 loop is CASSYGTRTDTQYF. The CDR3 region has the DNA TGTGCCAGCAGCTACGGGACTAGGACAGATACGCAGTATTTT.

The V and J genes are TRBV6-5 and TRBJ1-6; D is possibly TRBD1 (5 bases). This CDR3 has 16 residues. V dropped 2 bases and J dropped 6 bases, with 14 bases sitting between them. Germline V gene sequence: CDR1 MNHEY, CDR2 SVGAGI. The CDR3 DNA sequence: TGTGCCAGCAGTTACGGAGGGCGGGGGGGTAATTCACCCCTCCACTTT. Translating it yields CASSYGGRGGNSPLHF.

The CDR3 DNA is TGTGCCAGCAGCTCGGACAGGGGGCTAAGTGGCTACACCTTC. As protein: CASSSDRGLSGYTF. The chain is built from TRBV5-4 and TRBJ1-2; 11 bases agree with TRBD1. Germline V CDR1 and CDR2: SGHNT, YYREEE (reference sequence). With 3 bases clipped from V and 7 bases from J, the junction kept 5 bases outside the gene matches. CDR3 length: 14 residues. Based on the CDR3 plus reference TRBV5-4 and TRBJ1-2, the full variable domain is ETGVTQSPTHLIKTRGQQVTLRCSSQSGHNTVSWYQQALGQGPQFIFQYYREEENGRGNFPPRFSGLQFPNYSSELNVNALELDDSALYLCASSSDRGLSGYTFGSGTRLTVV.

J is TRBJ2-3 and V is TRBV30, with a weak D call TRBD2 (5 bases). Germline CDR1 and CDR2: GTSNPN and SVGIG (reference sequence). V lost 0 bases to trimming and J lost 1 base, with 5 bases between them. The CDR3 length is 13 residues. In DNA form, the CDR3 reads TGTGCCTGGAGTGTCGGGGGCACAGATACGCAGTATTTT. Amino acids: CAWSVGGTDTQYF. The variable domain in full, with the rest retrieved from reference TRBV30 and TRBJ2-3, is SQTIHQWPATLVQPVGSPLSLECTVEGTSNPNLYWYRQAAGRGLQLLFYSVGIGQISSEVPQNLSASRPQDRQFILSSKKLLLSDSGFYLCAWSVGGTDTQYFGPGTRLTVL.

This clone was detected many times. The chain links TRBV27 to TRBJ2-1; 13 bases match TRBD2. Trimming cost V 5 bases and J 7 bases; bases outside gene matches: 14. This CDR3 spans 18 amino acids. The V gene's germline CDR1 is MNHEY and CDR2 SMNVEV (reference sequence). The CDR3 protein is CASSHLVVGLAGLNEQFF. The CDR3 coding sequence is TGTGCCAGCAGTCACCTCGTAGTGGGACTAGCGGGACTTAATGAGCAGTTCTTC.

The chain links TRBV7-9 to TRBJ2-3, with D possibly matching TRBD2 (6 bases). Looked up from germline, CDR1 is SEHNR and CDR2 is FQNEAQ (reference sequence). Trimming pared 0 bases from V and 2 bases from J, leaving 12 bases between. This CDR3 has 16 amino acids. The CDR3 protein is CASSLAQASDTDTQYF. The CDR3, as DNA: TGTGCCAGCAGCTTAGCTCAGGCTAGCGACACAGATACGCAGTATTTT.

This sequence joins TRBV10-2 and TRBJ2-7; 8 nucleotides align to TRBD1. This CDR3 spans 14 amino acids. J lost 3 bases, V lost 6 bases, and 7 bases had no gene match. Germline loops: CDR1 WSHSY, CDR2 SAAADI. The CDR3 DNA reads TGCGCCAGCAGACCCGGACAGGGTAGCTACGAGCAGTACTTC. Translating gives CASRPGQGSYEQYF.

Here the CDR3 reads CASEGGRGEQYF. The CDR3 nucleotides are TGTGCTAGCGAAGGAGGGAGGGGAGAGCAGTACTTC. This chain connects TRBV6-6 to TRBJ2-7; TRBD2 matches 7 bases. Germline-derived CDR1 and CDR2 are MNHNY and SVGAGI (reference sequence). CDR3 size: 12 residues.

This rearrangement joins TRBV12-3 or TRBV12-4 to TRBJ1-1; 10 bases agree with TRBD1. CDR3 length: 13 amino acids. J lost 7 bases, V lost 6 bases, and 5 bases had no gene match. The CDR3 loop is CASSTGQGFEAFF. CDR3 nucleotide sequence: TGTGCCAGCAGCACGGGACAGGGGTTTGAAGCTTTCTTT.

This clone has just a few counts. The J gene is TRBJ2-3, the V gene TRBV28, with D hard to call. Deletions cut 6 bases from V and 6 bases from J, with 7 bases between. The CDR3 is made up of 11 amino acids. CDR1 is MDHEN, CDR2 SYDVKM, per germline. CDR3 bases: TGTGCCAGCAGAACTCCGGATACGCAGTATTTT. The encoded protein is CASRTPDTQYF.

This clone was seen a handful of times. This CDR3 is CASSQGGTGDGYTF. In DNA, the CDR3 is TGTGCCAGCAGCCAAGGGGGGACAGGGGATGGCTACACCTTC. V gene TRBV3-1 (or the pseudogene TRBV3-2) combines with J gene TRBJ1-2, with 10 bases fitting TRBD1. The CDR3 consists of 14 residues. Unmatched junction bases numbered 2, after V lost 1 base and J lost 6 bases. Germline V gives CDR1 LGHDT, CDR2 YNNKEL (reference sequence).

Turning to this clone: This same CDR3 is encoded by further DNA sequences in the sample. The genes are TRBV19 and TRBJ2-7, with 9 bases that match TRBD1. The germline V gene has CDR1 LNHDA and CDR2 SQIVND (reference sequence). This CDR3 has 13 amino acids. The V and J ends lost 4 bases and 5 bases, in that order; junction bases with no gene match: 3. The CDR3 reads CASSTGQGNEQYF. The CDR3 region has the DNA TGTGCCAGTAGTACAGGACAGGGGAACGAGCAGTACTTC.

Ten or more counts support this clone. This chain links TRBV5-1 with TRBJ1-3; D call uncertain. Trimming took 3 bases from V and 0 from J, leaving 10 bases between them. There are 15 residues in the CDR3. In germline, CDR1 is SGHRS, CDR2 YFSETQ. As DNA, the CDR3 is TGCGCCAGCAGCTCGGAGGGCCTCTCTGGAAACACCATATATTTT. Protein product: CASSSEGLSGNTIYF. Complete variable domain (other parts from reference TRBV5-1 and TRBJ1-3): KAGVTQTPRYLIKTRGQQVTLSCSPISGHRSVSWYQQTPGQGLQFLFEYFSETQRNKGNFPGRFSGRQFSNSRSEMNVSTLELGDSALYLCASSSEGLSGNTIYFGEGSWLTVV.

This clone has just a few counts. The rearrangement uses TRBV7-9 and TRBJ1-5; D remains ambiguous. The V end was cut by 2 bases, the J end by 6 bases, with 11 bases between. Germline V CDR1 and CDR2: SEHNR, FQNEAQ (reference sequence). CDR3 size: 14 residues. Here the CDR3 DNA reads TGTGCCAGCAGCTTAAATATGGGAGGTCAGCCCCAGCATTTT. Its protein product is CASSLNMGGQPQHF.

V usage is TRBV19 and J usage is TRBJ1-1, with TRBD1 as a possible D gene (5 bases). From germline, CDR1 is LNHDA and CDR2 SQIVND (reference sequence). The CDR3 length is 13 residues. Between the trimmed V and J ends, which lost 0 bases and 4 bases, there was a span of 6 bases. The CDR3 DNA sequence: TGTGCCAGTAGTATAGAGCAGGGCACTGAAGCTTTCTTT. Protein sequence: CASSIEQGTEAFF.

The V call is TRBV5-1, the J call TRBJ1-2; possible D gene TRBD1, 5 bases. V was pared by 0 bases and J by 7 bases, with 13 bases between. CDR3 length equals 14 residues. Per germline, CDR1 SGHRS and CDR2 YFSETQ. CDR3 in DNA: TGCGCCAGCAGCTTGGATCAGGGAACCCCTGGCTACACCTTC. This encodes CASSLDQGTPGYTF.

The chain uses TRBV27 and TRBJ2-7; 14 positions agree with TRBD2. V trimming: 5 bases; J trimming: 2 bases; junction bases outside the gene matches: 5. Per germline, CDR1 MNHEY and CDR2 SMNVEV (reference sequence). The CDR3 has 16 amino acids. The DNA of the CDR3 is TGTGCCAGCAGTCCATCGGGACTAGCGGGAGCCTACGAGCAGTACTTC. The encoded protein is CASSPSGLAGAYEQYF.

The CDR3 reads CASSLTPTGTETLAGELFF. CDR3 in DNA: TGTGCCAGCAGCTTAACGCCAACCGGGACAGAGACTTTGGCCGGGGAGCTGTTTTTT. The genes are TRBV7-3 and TRBJ2-2, with TRBD1 identical over 7 bases. The CDR3 totals 19 residues. V was pared by 0 bases and J by 6 bases, with 16 bases of the junction left unmatched. CDR1 and CDR2 from the germline V gene are SGHTA and FQGTGA.

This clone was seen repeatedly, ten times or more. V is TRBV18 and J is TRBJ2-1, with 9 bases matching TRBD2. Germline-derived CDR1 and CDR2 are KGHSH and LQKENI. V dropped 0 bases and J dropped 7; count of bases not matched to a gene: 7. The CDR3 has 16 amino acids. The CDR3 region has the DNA TGTGCCAGCTCACCACCGAGTTCTAGCGGGGTAAATGAGCAGTTCTTC. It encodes CASSPPSSSGVNEQFF.